This TCR beta chain was recovered during a study of T-cell memory formation after mild COVID-19. The V gene's germline CDR1 is MGHRA and CDR2 YSYEKL. The V end lost 6 bases, the J end lost 3 bases, and 20 bases lay between the germline ends. This CDR3 is built from 16 residues. Each CDR3 protein is one row after TCRdb ran MiXCR on the 5' RACE reads. The data contain 350,000 to 400,000 distinct CDR3 sequences, about 15% of them singletons. The sample comprised PBMCs or a T cell subset sorted from them (not recorded which). This clonotype was obtained from a man aged 18 to 29 who had mild COVID-19 (a few samples of this study predate the infection). Cell type and time point are not known. This chain links TRBV4-1 with TRBJ1-1; no definite D call. The CDR3 DNA reads TGCGCCAGCAGGGGCTTAGAACTTTTGGTGTACACTGAAGCTTTCTTT. Translation gives CASRGLELLVYTEAFF.